This entry lists 26 T cell receptor beta chains sequenced from one sample in a study of regulatory T cells in long-lasting Graves disease. CDR3 regions were amplified by Arm-PCR using iRepertoire HTBI primers to build TCR beta libraries. TCRdb itself ran the multiplex PCR reads through MiXCR, one entry per CDR3 protein. This table has 400,000 to 500,000 distinct CDR3 sequences, just under 15% appearing once. This sample's time point: newly diagnosed GD, antithyroid drugs for less than 3 months. There was RNA extracted from PBMCs, and the TCR library was made from it. These records were also assigned to another study, of T cells in Graves' hyperthyroidism and ophthalmopathy.

This specimen consisted of peripheral blood mononuclear cells (PBMCs), obtained at new diagnosis, from a patient treated with antithyroid drugs. The receptor source for this set is a woman aged 25 to 39 with Graves disease.

This clonotype has ten or more counts. This rearrangement joins TRBV7-9 to TRBJ2-1; 9 bases are a match to TRBD1. The CDR3 totals 13 residues. CDR1 and CDR2 (germline): SEHNR, FQNEAQ (reference sequence). J lost 10 bases, V lost 5 bases, and 6 bases had no gene match. This chain's CDR3 is CASSPSTGGEQFF. CDR3 nucleotide sequence: TGTGCCAGCAGCCCATCGACAGGGGGGGAGCAGTTCTTC. Based on the CDR3 plus reference TRBV7-9 and TRBJ2-1, the full variable domain is DTGVSQNPRHKITKRGQNVTFRCDPISEHNRLYWYRQTLGQGPEFLTYFQNEAQLEKSRLLSDRFSAERPKGSFSTLEIQRTEQGDSAMYLCASSPSTGGEQFFGPGTRLTVL.

This clonotype occurred a few times. The J gene is TRBJ2-2, the V gene TRBV7-2; 9 bases are a match to TRBD2. The junction had 8 bases not matched to a gene; V was cut back by 3 bases and J by 3 bases. This CDR3 is built from 17 residues. Germline V gene sequence: CDR1 SGHTA, CDR2 FQGNSA. CDR3 protein: CASSLPLAGEDTGELFF. CDR3 nucleotides: TGTGCCAGCAGCTTGCCCTTAGCGGGAGAAGACACCGGGGAGCTGTTTTTT.

This clonotype was found many times. The chain employs TRBV3-1 and TRBJ1-2; D gene uncertain. In germline, CDR1 is LGHDT, CDR2 YNNKEL (reference sequence). This CDR3 is 16 amino acids long. Trimming removed 0 bases from V and 7 bases from J, with 18 bases in between. This CDR3 is CASSQDKVTAAGGYTF. For the CDR3, the DNA is TGTGCCAGCAGCCAAGATAAGGTGACGGCCGCGGGTGGCTACACCTTC.

The table lists this clonotype with many counts. V and J are TRBV3-1 and TRBJ1-2; D is possibly TRBD1 (6 bases). The V gene lost 0 bases and the J gene lost 5 bases, with 13 bases spanning the gap. The CDR3 runs to 15 residues. Germline V gene data show CDR1 as LGHDT and CDR2 as YNNKEL (reference sequence). The CDR3 bases are TGTGCCAGCAGCCAAGAGGGCCCAGGGGCATATGGCTACACCTTC. This translates into CASSQEGPGAYGYTF.

This clonotype was seen more than once but under ten times. The chain joins TRBV7-6 to TRBJ1-3; 7 positions agree with TRBD1. The CDR3 covers 16 residues. Trimming removed 4 bases from V and 2 bases from J; junction bases left unmatched: 8. CDR1 and CDR2 (germline): SGHVS, FNYEAQ. Written as DNA, the CDR3 is TGTGCCAGCAGCTCGCCGGGACAGAGACCTGGAAACACCATATATTTT. Encoded protein: CASSSPGQRPGNTIYF.

This clonotype was picked up many times. The chain carries TRBV27 and TRBJ2-7, with TRBD1 identical over 7 bases. Per germline, CDR1 MNHEY and CDR2 SMNVEV (reference sequence). The CDR3 is 15 residues long. The V gene end was trimmed by 3 bases and the J gene end by 0 bases; junction bases not matched to a gene: 5. CDR3 in DNA: TGTGCCAGCAGTTTCGGCAGGGGGTACTCCTACGAGCAGTACTTC. It encodes CASSFGRGYSYEQYF.

This clonotype occurred many times. The chain is built from TRBV12-3 or TRBV12-4 and TRBJ1-5, with unresolved D. There are 14 residues in the CDR3. V was clipped by 0 bases and J by 0 bases, with 3 bases between them. CDR3: CASSLAPSNQPQHF. DNA of the CDR3: TGTGCCAGCAGTTTAGCGCCTAGCAATCAGCCCCAGCATTTT.

This clonotype has at least ten counts. The chain combines TRBV20-1 with TRBJ1-1; D is uncertain. From germline, CDR1 is DFQATT and CDR2 SNEGSKA (reference sequence). Trimming removed 0 bases at V and 4 bases at J, with 9 bases between. The CDR3 is made up of 13 amino acids. CDR3: CSARDPPSTEAFF. In DNA form, the CDR3 reads TGCAGTGCTAGAGACCCTCCCAGCACTGAAGCTTTCTTT.

This clonotype was seen at least ten times. The rearrangement links TRBV10-3 to TRBJ1-1; 7 bases line up with TRBD1. Trimming removed 3 bases from V and 4 bases from J; junction bases left unmatched: 2. The CDR3 loop spans 13 amino acids. Germline V gene sequence: CDR1 ENHRY, CDR2 SYGVKD. Written as DNA, the CDR3 is TGTGCCATCAGTGAATCAGGGGGCACTGAAGCTTTCTTT. This encodes CAISESGGTEAFF.

The genes are TRBV24-1 and TRBJ2-3; 7 nucleotides agree with TRBD1. Germline V gives CDR1 KGHDR, CDR2 SFDVKD. The CDR3 has 16 amino acids. J gave up 2 bases and V 0 bases, and 4 bases lay outside the gene matches. The CDR3 nucleotides are TGTGCCACCAGTGATTTGTCCCAGGGGGTCACAGATACGCAGTATTTT. It translates to CATSDLSQGVTDTQYF.

This clonotype has ten or more counts. V usage is TRBV11-2 and J usage is TRBJ2-5; 7 bases are a match to TRBD2. This CDR3 contains 13 residues. CDR1 and CDR2 from the germline V gene are SGHAT and FQNNGV. The V gene end was trimmed by 5 bases and the J gene end by 5 bases; junction bases not matched to a gene: 5. Here the CDR3 DNA reads TGTGCCAGCAGCGACGGGAGGCGGGAGACCCAGTACTTC. Protein: CASSDGRRETQYF. Full variable domain (rest looked up from reference TRBV11-2 and TRBJ2-5): EAGVAQSPRYKIIEKRQSVAFWCNPISGHATLYWYQQILGQGPKLLIQFQNNGVVDDSQLPKDRFSAERLKGVDSTLKIQPAKLEDSAVYLCASSDGRRETQYFGPGTRLLVL.

V and J are TRBV29-1 and TRBJ2-7; D is undetermined. This CDR3 spans 13 amino acids. Trimming cost V 4 bases and J 3 bases, with 13 bases left between them. Per germline, CDR1 SQVTM and CDR2 ANQGSEA. CDR3: CSVGNRLYYEQYF. The CDR3 DNA reads as TGCAGCGTTGGCAACCGACTTTACTACGAGCAGTACTTC.

This clonotype showed up many times. J is TRBJ1-1 and V is TRBV27; TRBD1 matches 8 bases. V shed 5 bases, J shed 3 bases, and the junction held 14 bases outside the gene matches. CDR1 is MNHEY, CDR2 SMNVEV, per germline (reference sequence). CDR3 length: 17 residues. The CDR3 DNA sequence: TGTGCCAGCAGTGCCCCAGGCGCAGGGGGCCGAGACACTGAAGCTTTCTTT. Translating it yields CASSAPGAGGRDTEAFF.

This clonotype occurred many times. The V gene is TRBV18, the J gene TRBJ2-7; TRBD1 aligns across 7 bases. Per the germline V gene, CDR1 is KGHSH and CDR2 is LQKENI. This CDR3 is 15 amino acids long. V was pared by 4 bases and J by 0 bases, with 6 bases of the junction left unmatched. The DNA for the CDR3 is TGTGCCAGCTCACTCGAACAGGGGAGCTCCTACGAGCAGTACTTC. Amino acid sequence: CASSLEQGSSYEQYF.

The V call is TRBV7-6, the J call TRBJ1-3; D is unclear. Germline V gene lookup returns CDR1 SGHVS and CDR2 FNYEAQ. CDR3 length equals 16 residues. Between the trimmed V and J ends, which lost 4 bases and 3 bases, there was a span of 16 bases. The CDR3 sequence is CASSSKAAGYGNTIYF. The CDR3 DNA reads as TGTGCCAGCAGCTCTAAGGCAGCGGGGTATGGAAACACCATATATTTT.

This clonotype was recorded many times. V is TRBV6-1 and J is TRBJ2-7; a weak D match, TRBD1 (6 bases). V was shortened by 6 bases and J by 0 bases, with 18 bases between the two germline ends. This CDR3 has 16 amino acids. Germline CDR1 and CDR2: MNHNS and SASEGT. CDR3 nucleotides: TGTGCCAGCAGAACTCTCCCGGACAGCAGCTCCTACGAGCAGTACTTC. This gives the protein CASRTLPDSSSYEQYF.

This clonotype was detected ten times or more. The rearrangement uses TRBV12-3 or TRBV12-4 and TRBJ1-5; possibly TRBD1 for D (6 bases). V gave up 10 bases and J gave up 5 bases, with 12 bases separating them. The CDR3 contains 12 residues. For the CDR3, the DNA is TGTGCCACACAAACAGGGTATCAGCCCCAGCATTTT. Translation gives CATQTGYQPQHF.

This clonotype was detected many times. The CDR3, as DNA: TGTGCCAGCAGTGAAGCTTCGGGTTCTGGGGCCAACGTCCTGACTTTC. As protein: CASSEASGSGANVLTF. V is TRBV6-1 and J is TRBJ2-6, with unresolved D. Germline V gene data show CDR1 as MNHNS and CDR2 as SASEGT. Between the trimmed V and J ends, which lost 0 bases and 1 base, there was a span of 7 bases. This CDR3 has 16 amino acids.

Regarding this clonotype: Because it lacks the conserved phenylalanine or tryptophan at the end, this CDR3 is likely a read error. The DNA for the CDR3 is TGTGCCAGCAGTTTAGAGAACTCCTATAATTCACCCCTCCACCTT. Residues: CASSLENSYNSPLHL. This chain links TRBV12-3 or TRBV12-4 with TRBJ1-6; D is undetermined. The V gene lost 1 base and the J gene lost 0 bases, with 4 bases spanning the gap. This CDR3 has 15 amino acids.

This clonotype has ten or more counts. CDR3 sequence reads: CASSLSRTAGREAFF. DNA for the CDR3: TGTGCCAGCAGTTTATCGAGGACGGCCGGGCGTGAAGCTTTCTTT. This rearrangement joins TRBV27 to TRBJ1-1; D gene unclear. Trimming cost V 0 bases and J 7 bases, with 15 bases left between them. The germline gives CDR1 MNHEY, CDR2 SMNVEV (reference sequence). The length of the CDR3 is 15 residues.

This clonotype was seen ten or more times. This chain joins TRBV11-1 and TRBJ2-7; 8 bases map to TRBD2. The CDR3 consists of 15 residues. Looked up from germline, CDR1 is SGHAT and CDR2 is FQDESV (reference sequence). Trimming removed 5 bases from V and 4 bases from J; junction bases left unmatched: 10. The CDR3 DNA is TGTGCCAGCAGCCCCCCCGGGACTAGATGGTACGAGCAGTACTTC. It yields the protein CASSPPGTRWYEQYF.

This clonotype was picked up a small number of times. The rearrangement uses TRBV4-1 and TRBJ1-1; 9 bases line up with TRBD1. This CDR3 spans 14 amino acids. The V gene end was trimmed by 3 bases and the J gene end by 5 bases; junction bases not matched to a gene: 4. Germline V gene data show CDR1 as MGHRA and CDR2 as YSYEKL. The CDR3 region is CASSQGQGRTEAFF. The DNA for the CDR3 is TGCGCCAGCAGCCAGGGACAGGGTCGGACTGAAGCTTTCTTT.

Worth noting for this clonotype: An end of the junction differs from the germline gene, which may be a read error. The chain carries TRBV2 and TRBJ2-1; 10 bases are a match to TRBD2. CDR3 length: 16 amino acids. The germline gives CDR1 SNHLY, CDR2 FYNNEI. Here the CDR3 DNA reads TGTGCCACCAGTGACCCCACTAGCGGGATTCTCAATGAGCAGTTCTTC. This translates into CATSDPTSGILNEQFF.

The V call is TRBV6-1, the J call TRBJ2-1, with no clear D. V lost 9 bases and J 3 bases, leaving 9 bases between the germline ends. Germline V gives CDR1 MNHNS, CDR2 SASEGT. The CDR3 spans 12 residues. CDR3 DNA: TGTGCCAGGCGGCGGATCTACAATGAGCAGTTCTTC. Protein: CARRRIYNEQFF.

CDR3 sequence reads: CATTPGGLAGATKETQYF. The CDR3 nucleotides read TGTGCCACCACTCCAGGTGGGCTAGCGGGAGCCACAAAAGAGACCCAGTACTTC. The chain recombines TRBV24-1 with TRBJ2-5; 10 bases map to TRBD2. The germline V gene encodes CDR1 KGHDR and CDR2 SFDVKD. V gave up 8 bases and J gave up 3 bases; unmatched junction bases: 17. The CDR3 is 18 amino acids.

The V and J genes are TRBV11-2 and TRBJ2-6; D not certain. CDR1 is SGHAT and CDR2 is FQNNGV in the germline V gene. CDR3 size: 15 residues. Trimming removed 5 bases at V and 1 base at J, with 9 bases between. The CDR3 DNA reads TGTGCCAGCAGCCGTTTAGGGTCTGGGGCCAACGTCCTGACTTTC. It specifies CASSRLGSGANVLTF.